What follows are 19 T cell receptor beta chains derived from one specimen sequenced in a study of cytotoxic CD8 clonotypes in ibrutinib-treated CLL. The table came from immunoSEQ multiplex PCR; TCRdb's copy has only in-frame clones and leaves some out. The sample lists approximately 35,000 clones; about two thirds were seen once. The specimen comprised PBMCs, sampled at disease progression, from a patient treated with ibrutinib. The source is a human donor with chronic lymphocytic leukemia.

The chain links TRBV7-9 to TRBJ1-2; no firm D call. Trimming cost V 3 bases and J 4 bases, with 3 bases left between them. The CDR3 totals 11 residues. Germline V CDR1 and CDR2: SEHNR, FQNEAQ (reference sequence). CDR3 coding DNA: TGTGCCAGCAGCTTCCTCTATGGCTACACCTTC. It yields the protein CASSFLYGYTF.

This chain links TRBV25-1 with TRBJ2-3; D might be TRBD2 (6 bases). Germline V gene data show CDR1 as MGHDK and CDR2 as SYGVNS. The CDR3 has 14 amino acids. V lost 1 base to trimming and J lost 6 bases, with 11 bases between them. The CDR3 here is CASSEWSSGDTQYF. The CDR3, as DNA: TGTGCCAGCAGTGAATGGAGTAGCGGCGATACGCAGTATTTT. Full variable domain (rest looked up from reference TRBV25-1 and TRBJ2-3): EADIYQTPRYLVIGTGKKITLECSQTMGHDKMYWYQQDPGMELHLIHYSYGVNSTEKGDLSSESTVSRIRTEHFPLTLESARPSHTSQYLCASSEWSSGDTQYFGPGTRLTVL.

CDR3 sequence: CASSPTGDEQYF. The CDR3, as DNA: TGTGCCAGCAGCCCGACAGGGGACGAGCAGTACTTC. The V call is TRBV6-1, the J call TRBJ2-7, with 8 bases lining up with TRBD1. V dropped 6 bases and J dropped 5; count of bases not matched to a gene: 3. The CDR3 extends over 12 amino acids. Germline V gene lookup returns CDR1 MNHNS and CDR2 SASEGT.

This rearrangement joins TRBV5-6 to TRBJ2-3, with no clear D. CDR1 is SGHDT, CDR2 YYEEEE, per germline. The CDR3 has 14 amino acids. Trimming took 0 bases from V and 4 from J, leaving 9 bases between them. This CDR3 reads CASSLASLADTQYF. As DNA, the CDR3 is TGTGCCAGCAGCTTGGCCTCCCTGGCAGATACGCAGTATTTT.

The chain couples TRBV2 to TRBJ2-7; 8 positions agree with TRBD2. After removal of 4 bases from V and 6 bases from J, the junction contained 8 bases not matched to a gene. This CDR3 region has 14 residues. Germline assignment: CDR1 SNHLY and CDR2 FYNNEI. The CDR3 reads CASSVTGGAGEQYF. The CDR3 DNA reads as TGTGCCAGCAGTGTTACCGGGGGGGCTGGCGAGCAGTACTTC.

CDR3 protein: CASSAQGSEKLFF. For the CDR3, the DNA is TGTGCCAGCAGTGCCCAGGGTTCTGAAAAACTGTTTTTT. V usage is TRBV25-1 and J usage is TRBJ1-4; maybe TRBD1 (5 bases). V shed 4 bases and J shed 7 bases, with 10 bases lying between them. Germline V gene lookup returns CDR1 MGHDK and CDR2 SYGVNS. The CDR3 is 13 amino acids.

This clone was observed a handful of times. This chain uses TRBV29-1 with TRBJ1-3; no clear D gene. Germline-derived CDR1 and CDR2 are SQVTM and ANQGSEA. V was clipped by 4 bases and J by 0 bases, with 7 bases between them. This CDR3 comprises 13 residues. Here the CDR3 DNA reads TGCAGCGTTGGAGTGGGCTCTGGAAACACCATATATTTT. Residues: CSVGVGSGNTIYF.

This clone occurred once. The chain is built from TRBV5-1 and TRBJ2-3; possibly TRBD2 for D (5 bases). The V and J ends lost 3 bases and 2 bases respectively, with 16 bases between them. From germline, CDR1 is SGHRS and CDR2 YFSETQ. The CDR3 contains 16 residues. CDR3 nucleotide sequence: TGCGCCAGCAGCTCCCGGGGATCCTACGCCACAGATACGCAGTATTTT. This sequence encodes CASSSRGSYATDTQYF. The variable domain in full, with the rest retrieved from reference TRBV5-1 and TRBJ2-3, is KAGVTQTPRYLIKTRGQQVTLSCSPISGHRSVSWYQQTPGQGLQFLFEYFSETQRNKGNFPGRFSGRQFSNSRSEMNVSTLELGDSALYLCASSSRGSYATDTQYFGPGTRLTVL.

V is TRBV19 and J is TRBJ2-2; D uncertain. Germline V gives CDR1 LNHDA, CDR2 SQIVND (reference sequence). Trimming took off 3 bases at V and 5 bases at J, with 10 bases between the two ends. The CDR3 contains 14 residues. CDR3 DNA: TGTGCCAGTAGTATGGTGAAACAGACCGGGGAGCTGTTTTTT. Residues: CASSMVKQTGELFF.

This chain connects TRBV5-6 to TRBJ1-2; D ambiguous. CDR3 length: 13 residues. CDR1 is SGHDT and CDR2 is YYEEEE in the germline V gene. V lost 5 bases, J lost 3 bases, and 11 bases lay in between. The CDR3 DNA reads as TGTGCCAGCAGTTCCGGGAATGACTATGGCTACACCTTC. This codes for CASSSGNDYGYTF.

The CDR3 spells CASSPDTGAGYTF. In nucleotides, the CDR3 is TGTGCCAGCAGCCCCGACACCGGGGCGGGCTACACCTTC. This chain uses TRBV7-9 with TRBJ1-2, with D maybe TRBD1 (5 bases). The germline V gene encodes CDR1 SEHNR and CDR2 FQNEAQ (reference sequence). The V gene lost 5 bases and the J gene lost 8 bases, with 15 bases spanning the gap. This CDR3 has 13 residues.

The CDR3 nucleotides read TGTGCCAGCAGTTTTGCTTACCGGGACCCCGCTTTCTTT. Amino acids: CASSFAYRDPAFF. This chain connects TRBV6-5 to TRBJ1-1, with D tentatively TRBD1 (5 bases). The ends were cut back, 4 bases at V and 11 bases at J, with 17 bases in the middle. The CDR3 consists of 13 residues. The V gene's germline CDR1 is MNHEY and CDR2 SVGAGI.

V usage is TRBV10-3 and J usage is TRBJ2-5, with 9 bases lining up with TRBD1. With V trimmed by 1 base and J by 2 bases, 8 bases remained unmatched. Germline V CDR1 and CDR2: ENHRY, SYGVKD. The CDR3 covers 17 residues. This chain's CDR3 is CAISEWDREGRQETQYF. The DNA for the CDR3 is TGTGCCATCAGTGAGTGGGACAGGGAAGGTCGACAAGAGACCCAGTACTTC.

This clone was seen only a few times. The chain uses TRBV7-8 and TRBJ1-2; no firm D call. CDR3 length: 14 amino acids. Germline V lookup: CDR1 SGHVS, CDR2 FQNEAQ. V lost 1 base and J 7 bases, leaving 13 bases between the germline ends. The CDR3 spells CASSLGEPRAGYTF. The CDR3 DNA reads TGTGCCAGCAGCTTAGGGGAACCGAGGGCTGGCTACACCTTC.

A remark on this clone: Within the sample, other DNA sequences also encode this same CDR3. The V call is TRBV5-1, the J call TRBJ2-3; 8 positions match TRBD2. The CDR3 extends over 16 amino acids. The V gene end was trimmed by 0 bases and the J gene end by 1 base; junction bases not matched to a gene: 4. Per the germline V gene, CDR1 is SGHRS and CDR2 is YFSETQ. The CDR3 sequence: CASSLDSGAGTDTQYF. The CDR3 DNA reads as TGCGCCAGCAGCTTGGATAGCGGGGCTGGCACAGATACGCAGTATTTT.

This chain links TRBV6-5 with TRBJ1-1; maybe TRBD1 (5 bases). The CDR3 spans 14 residues. Germline loops: CDR1 MNHEY, CDR2 SVGAGI. V lost 7 bases, J lost 5 bases, and 17 bases lay in between. CDR3 coding DNA: TGTGCCAGCAAAGACGGCAGGAGGGGAACTGAAGCTTTCTTT. This gives the protein CASKDGRRGTEAFF.

This clone is labeled medium-sized. The junction does not match germline at one end; this may be a read error. The chain is built from TRBV2 and TRBJ1-5, with 7 bases that match TRBD1. The germline gives CDR1 SNHLY, CDR2 FYNNEI. The CDR3 spans 13 residues. The CDR3 region is CASSIVVGTDLAF. The CDR3 DNA is TGTGCCAGCAGTATAGTAGTTGGGACAGACCTAGCCTTT. Complete variable domain (other parts from reference TRBV2 and TRBJ1-5): EPEVTQTPSHQVTQMGQEVILRCVPISNHLYFYWYRQILGQKVEFLVSFYNNEISEKSEIFDDQFSVERPDGSNFTLKIRSTKLEDSAMYFCASSIVVGTDLAFGDGTRLSIL.

V and J are TRBV2 and TRBJ1-1; TRBD1 is a possible D gene (6 bases). Trimming took 5 bases from V and 4 from J, leaving 14 bases between them. Germline assignment: CDR1 SNHLY and CDR2 FYNNEI. The CDR3 length is 14 residues. CDR3 sequence (DNA): TGTGCCAGCAGTTACTGGGGGGCTAGCACTGAAGCTTTCTTT. Translating it yields CASSYWGASTEAFF.

The V call is TRBV29-1, the J call TRBJ2-7; 7 bases line up with TRBD2. This CDR3 has 12 amino acids. Unmatched junction bases numbered 8, after V lost 8 bases and J lost 4 bases. The germline gives CDR1 SQVTM, CDR2 ANQGSEA. The DNA for the CDR3 is TGCAGCACCCGGGACTACCAATACGAGCAGTACTTC. Translated, it gives CSTRDYQYEQYF.